Listed below are T cell receptor beta chains from one sample, sequenced in a study of shared clonotypes between healthy human individuals. Assay: immunoSEQ multiplex PCR; the TCRdb copy retains only in-frame clones and omits some. The sample lists some 740,000 clones, 80% to 95% occurring once. The specimen was naive CD8+ T cells sorted from blood. These receptors originate from a man aged 25-45 years in good health. Both conserved end residues are part of each CDR3. Fields, in order: D gene, J gene, clone size, V gene, CDR3 DNA, CDR3 protein. The D gene is left open where the match is weak. Clone size is given for some rows only: seen once, a few or many times, or a class if the clone is expanded.

>-|TRBJ2-7|-|TRBV27
TGTGCCAGCAGTCATCGGTTCGGAGGGAGTAGTGAGCAGTACTTC
CASSHRFGGSSEQYF
>TRBD1|TRBJ1-1|-|TRBV9
TGTGCCAGCAGCGTAGGACGTGGACAGGGATATACTGAAGCTTTCTTT
CASSVGRGQGYTEAFF
>-|TRBJ2-2|-|TRBV21-1
TGTGCCAGCAGCACGGGGACAGGGCCGAACACCGGGGAGCTGTTTTTT
CASSTGTGPNTGELFF
>-|TRBJ2-3|once|TRBV6-4
TGTGCCAGCAGTGGGAGAACTAGCACAGATACGCAGTATTTT
CASSGRTSTDTQYF
>-|TRBJ1-1|-|TRBV2
TGTGCCAGCAGTGAAGCTGTGTGGACGGCGGGGAACACTGAAGCTTTCTTT
CASSEAVWTAGNTEAFF
>-|TRBJ2-5|-|TRBV2
TGTGCCAGCAGTTCGGGCCCTGGTGGGGAGACCCAGTACTTC
CASSSGPGGETQYF
>-|TRBJ2-3|-|TRBV7-9
TGTGCCAGCAGCTTCGGCCGACAGAGACTAGGCTCGGATACGCAGTATTTT
CASSFGRQRLGSDTQYF
>-|TRBJ2-1|-|TRBV11-3
TGTGCCAGCAGCTTAGATGGGGAGGGGGGCTTCTACAATGAGCAGTTCTTC
CASSLDGEGGFYNEQFF
>-|TRBJ1-5|-|TRBV30
TGTGCCTGGAGTGCGCCGGGGGTTTGGAATCAGCCCCAGCATTTT
CAWSAPGVWNQPQHF
>TRBD2|TRBJ2-1|-|TRBV10-3
TGTGCCATTCTACTAGCGGCCAATGAGCAGTTCTTC
CAILLAANEQFF
>TRBD1|TRBJ2-7|-|TRBV29-1
TGCAGCGTTGAAACAGGGGAAGGATACGAGCAGTACTTC
CSVETGEGYEQYF
>TRBD2|TRBJ2-3|once|TRBV6-6
TGTGCCAGCAGTTACTTTAGCGGGACTAGCACAGATACGCAGTATTTT
CASSYFSGTSTDTQYF
>TRBD1|TRBJ2-7|-|TRBV2
TGTGCCAGCATCCGACAGGGCTACGAGCAGTACTTC
CASIRQGYEQYF
>-|TRBJ2-5|once|TRBV9
TGTGCCAGCAGCGTAGAGCCTAGTGGACGCGAGACCCAGTACTTC
CASSVEPSGRETQYF
>TRBD2|TRBJ2-2|-|TRBV6-6
TGTGCCAGCAGTAGCGGACTAGCGGGACCCGGGGAGCTGTTTTTT
CASSSGLAGPGELFF